This record concerns one T cell receptor (beta chain) sequence. Its specificity is unknown. Donors had no recently reported acute infections or vaccinations and were HIV-negative. Germline V gene sequence: CDR1 MDHEN, CDR2 SYDVKM. The CDR3 has 14 amino acids. V was clipped by 8 bases and J by 1 base, with 15 bases between them. Several immunoSEQ plates received, in even portions, the genomic DNA of each subset. TCRdb's table, derived via immunoSEQ multiplex PCR, lists solely in-frame clones and lacks some. The repertoire includes hundreds of thousands of clones, less than 98% of them detected once, and 0.057% sits in the top ten. This entry is derived from a study of shared clonotypes between healthy human individuals. Study results and limitations: The study generally estimated greater richness for naive than memory subsets.

The chain carries TRBV28 and TRBJ2-7; D is ambiguous. This clonotype originated in a woman aged 25 to 39 in good health. Sequenced: naive CD4+ T cells sorted from blood. The subset here: CD45RA+ positively selected. DNA of the CDR3: TGTGCCAGCCACCTACGGCAAGCTTCCTACGAGCAGTACTTC. Protein product: CASHLRQASYEQYF.